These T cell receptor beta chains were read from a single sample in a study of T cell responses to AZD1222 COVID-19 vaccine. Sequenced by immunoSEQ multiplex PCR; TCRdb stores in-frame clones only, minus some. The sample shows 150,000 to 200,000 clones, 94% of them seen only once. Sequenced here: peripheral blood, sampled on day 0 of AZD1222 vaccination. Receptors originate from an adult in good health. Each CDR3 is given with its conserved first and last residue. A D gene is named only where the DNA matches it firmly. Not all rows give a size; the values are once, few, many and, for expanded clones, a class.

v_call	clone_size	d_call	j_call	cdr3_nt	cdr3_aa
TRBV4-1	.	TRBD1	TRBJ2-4	TGCGCCAGCAGCCACCCAGGGGGCGTAGGGGACATTCAGTACTTC	CASSHPGGVGDIQYF
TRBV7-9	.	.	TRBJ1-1	TGTGCCAGCAGCCATTTGAACACTGAAGCTTTCTTT	CASSHLNTEAFF
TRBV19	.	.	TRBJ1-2	TGTGCCAGTAATCGAGGGGCCAACTATGGCTACACCTTC	CASNRGANYGYTF
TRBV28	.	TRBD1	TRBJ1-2	TGTGCCAGCAGTTTAGGCAGGGGGGATAATGGCTACACCTTC	CASSLGRGDNGYTF
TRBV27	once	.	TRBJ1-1	TGTGCCAGCAGTCCGAGGATCCGAGCGAAGGAAGCTTTCTTT	CASSPRIRAKEAFF
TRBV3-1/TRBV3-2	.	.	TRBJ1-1	TGTGCCAGCAGCCAAGAACCGGGGAACACTGAAGCTTTCTTT	CASSQEPGNTEAFF
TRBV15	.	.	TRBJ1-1	TGTGCCACCAGCCCCCGCGGCACTGAAGCTTTCTTT	CATSPRGTEAFF
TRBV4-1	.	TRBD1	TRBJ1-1	TGCGCCAGCAGCTACCGACAGGGTGAGGACACTGAAGCTTTCTTT	CASSYRQGEDTEAFF
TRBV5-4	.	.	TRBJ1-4	TGTGCCAGCAGCTTTGGCGGGGCCGGCTTCGGGGTTGAAAAACTGTTTTTT	CASSFGGAGFGVEKLFF
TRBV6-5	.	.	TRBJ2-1	TGTGCCAGTGGGCGGGGCTCCGAGCAGTTCTTC	CASGRGSEQFF
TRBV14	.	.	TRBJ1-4	TGTGCCAGCAGCCAAGTGGGGGCGCGGGGTGAAAAACTGTTTTTT	CASSQVGARGEKLFF
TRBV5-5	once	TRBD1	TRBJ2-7	TGTGCCAGCAGCCGGGACAGGGCTTACGAGCAGTACTTC	CASSRDRAYEQYF
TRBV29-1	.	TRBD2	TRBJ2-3	TGCAGCGTGGGGGGACTAGCGGGATTTTACACAGATACGCAGTATTTT	CSVGGLAGFYTDTQYF
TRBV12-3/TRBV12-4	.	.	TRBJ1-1	TGTGCCAGCAGCATGACAGTTAACACTGAAGCTTTCTTT	CASSMTVNTEAFF
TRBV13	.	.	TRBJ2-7	TGTGCCAGCAGCCAGCCGACAGAAGACTACGAGCAGTACTTC	CASSQPTEDYEQYF
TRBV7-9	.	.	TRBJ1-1	TGTGCCAGCAGCTTGACAGGATCAATGAACACTGAAGCTTTCTTT	CASSLTGSMNTEAFF
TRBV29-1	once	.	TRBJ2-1	TGCAGCGAAAGCTCCCTCGGGGCTGAGCAGTTCTTC	CSESSLGAEQFF
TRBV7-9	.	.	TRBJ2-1	TGTGCCAGCAGCTTAGGGGTGAGGACTCAAAGCTACAATGAGCAGTTCTTC	CASSLGVRTQSYNEQFF
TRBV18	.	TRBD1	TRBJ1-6	TGTGCCAGCTCAGCCCGACAGGGGGATAATTCACCCCTCCACTTT	CASSARQGDNSPLHF
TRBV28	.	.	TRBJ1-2	TGTGCCAGCAGACTCAGAGGCTACACCTTC	CASRLRGYTF
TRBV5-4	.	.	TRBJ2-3	TGTGCCAGCAGCTCTGGACTCCCCGCAGATACGCAGTATTTT	CASSSGLPADTQYF
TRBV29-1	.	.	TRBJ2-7	TGCAGCGCCCCAGGTCCGGGTGCCGAGCAGTACTTC	CSAPGPGAEQYF